This entry lists 23 T cell receptor beta chains sequenced from one sample in a study of T cell responses to AZD1222 COVID-19 vaccine. The data were produced by immunoSEQ multiplex PCR, yet TCRdb's version contains in-frame clones alone and is incomplete. The data contain 40,000 or so clones, roughly 88% of them singletons. The sample was peripheral blood, taken 28 days after the second AZD1222 dose. These TCRs come from an adult who received the AZD1222 COVID-19 vaccine.

The chain has TRBV27 and TRBJ2-7, with D perhaps TRBD1 (5 bases). CDR1 MNHEY and CDR2 SMNVEV come from the germline V gene (reference sequence). This CDR3 contains 13 residues. The V and J ends lost 5 bases and 0 bases respectively, with 8 bases between them. CDR3 in DNA: TGTGCCAGCAGTCTACAGGTCTCCTACGAGCAGTACTTC. It codes for CASSLQVSYEQYF.

This clone was picked up a small number of times. The V gene is TRBV11-3, the J gene TRBJ2-7; D unclear. Germline CDR1 is SGHNT and CDR2 is YENEEA. Trimming removed 5 bases at V and 0 bases at J, with 5 bases between. The CDR3 contains 12 residues. CDR3: CASSRDSYEQYF. CDR3 nucleotides: TGTGCCAGCAGCCGAGACTCCTACGAGCAGTACTTC.

V and J are TRBV14 and TRBJ2-5; D unclear. This CDR3 region has 20 residues. Trimming pared 2 bases from V and 0 bases from J, leaving 25 bases between. Germline-derived CDR1 and CDR2 are SGHDN and FVKESK. The CDR3 reads CASSQNFSDVSSRYQETQYF. CDR3 coding DNA: TGTGCCAGCAGCCAAAACTTCTCGGATGTCTCCTCTAGGTACCAAGAGACCCAGTACTTC.

The gene calls are TRBV9 and TRBJ1-1; the match to TRBD1 covers 7 bases. CDR3 size: 15 residues. V was pared by 1 base and J by 1 base, with 4 bases of the junction left unmatched. Germline CDR1 and CDR2: SGDLS and YYNGEE. CDR3 nucleotides: TGTGCCAGCAGCGTAACCGGGACAGAGAACACTGAAGCTTTCTTT. This gives the protein CASSVTGTENTEAFF.

The CDR3 nucleotides read TGTGCCAGCAGCGTAGGGACCTTGAACACTGAAGCTTTCTTT. Amino acids: CASSVGTLNTEAFF. This chain links TRBV9 with TRBJ1-1; the D is unclear. There are 14 residues in the CDR3. V gave up 0 bases and J gave up 0 bases, with 6 bases separating them. Germline V gene sequence: CDR1 SGDLS, CDR2 YYNGEE.

The V gene is TRBV11-2, the J gene TRBJ2-2; D remains ambiguous. The CDR3 loop spans 13 amino acids. Germline assignment: CDR1 SGHAT and CDR2 FQNNGV. V was shortened by 1 base and J by 7 bases, with 7 bases between the two germline ends. In DNA, the CDR3 is TGTGCCAGCAGCTTAGTTTTCGGCGGGGAGCTGTTTTTT. It encodes CASSLVFGGELFF.

This clone was counted between two and nine times. The chain is built from TRBV28 and TRBJ1-4; D is unresolved. The CDR3 covers 12 residues. Germline V gives CDR1 MDHEN, CDR2 SYDVKM. Between the trimmed V and J ends, which lost 2 bases and 8 bases, there was a span of 6 bases. The CDR3 is CASSLLDEKLFF. CDR3 coding DNA: TGTGCCAGCAGTTTACTCGACGAAAAACTGTTTTTT.

This chain links TRBV9 with TRBJ2-7; TRBD2 matches at 10 bases. The CDR3 has 15 amino acids. The ends lost 4 bases at V and 0 bases at J; junction bases unmatched: 4. Germline V gene data show CDR1 as SGDLS and CDR2 as YYNGEE. The chain's CDR3 is CASSSSGGSSYEQYF. CDR3 in DNA: TGTGCCAGCAGCAGTAGCGGGGGGAGCTCCTACGAGCAGTACTTC.

The V gene is TRBV27, the J gene TRBJ1-1; D not resolved. Germline values: CDR1 MNHEY, CDR2 SMNVEV (reference sequence). The CDR3 runs to 17 residues. The V end lost 0 bases, the J end lost 4 bases, and 18 bases lay between the germline ends. CDR3 bases: TGTGCCAGCAGTTTATCGATACGACAAGGTTGGGGCACTGAAGCTTTCTTT. Amino acids: CASSLSIRQGWGTEAFF.

The genes are TRBV6-5 and TRBJ1-5; no reliable D call. Germline V gene lookup returns CDR1 MNHEY and CDR2 SVGAGI. The CDR3 consists of 13 residues. Trimming stripped 2 bases from V and 3 bases from J, with 5 bases between. The chain's CDR3 is CASSYRDNQPQHF. In DNA, the CDR3 is TGTGCCAGCAGTTACAGGGACAATCAGCCCCAGCATTTT.

The V and J genes are TRBV29-1 and TRBJ2-1, with D hard to call. Trimming removed 7 bases from V and 2 bases from J, with 6 bases in between. The CDR3 runs to 11 residues. The V gene's germline CDR1 is SQVTM and CDR2 ANQGSEA. CDR3 in amino acids: CSARTYNEQFF. CDR3 nucleotides: TGCAGCGCTCGGACCTACAATGAGCAGTTCTTC.

V gene TRBV14 combines with J gene TRBJ2-3, with TRBD2 identical over 8 bases. Germline lookup yields CDR1 SGHDN and CDR2 FVKESK. V was pared by 4 bases and J by 5 bases, with 5 bases of the junction left unmatched. The CDR3 totals 14 residues. The CDR3 sequence is CASSPISGGDTQYF. In DNA, the CDR3 is TGTGCCAGCAGCCCCATCAGCGGGGGAGATACGCAGTATTTT.

This chain links TRBV27 with TRBJ1-2; the D is unclear. This CDR3 has 13 amino acids. Germline V gene data show CDR1 as MNHEY and CDR2 as SMNVEV (reference sequence). The germline V and J ends were trimmed by 6 bases and 8 bases, with 16 bases remaining between them. This CDR3 is CASSPPGSRGYTF. The CDR3 DNA follows: TGTGCCAGCAGCCCCCCCGGGAGTAGGGGCTACACCTTC.

The V and J genes are TRBV12-5 and TRBJ2-2, with TRBD1 matching 9 bases. V shed 3 bases and J 0 bases; nucleotides not matched to a gene: 5. The CDR3 consists of 17 residues. CDR1 and CDR2 from the germline V gene are LGHNT and FRNRAP. For the CDR3, the DNA is TGTGCTAGTGGTTTCACTGGGACAGGGTCGAACACCGGGGAGCTGTTTTTT. Protein: CASGFTGTGSNTGELFF.

The chain employs TRBV6-1 and TRBJ2-3; 7 bases map to TRBD2. This CDR3 is built from 15 residues. The J segment lost 0 bases and the V segment lost 2 bases, leaving 2 bases of the junction unmatched. Germline CDR1 MNHNS, CDR2 SASEGT. The CDR3 sequence: CASSELGGSTDTQYF. CDR3 nucleotide sequence: TGTGCCAGCAGTGAACTGGGGGGGAGCACAGATACGCAGTATTTT.

The gene calls are TRBV11-3 and TRBJ1-1; 9 nucleotides align to TRBD1. The CDR3 has 14 amino acids. Trimming cost V 5 bases and J 1 base; bases outside gene matches: 2. Germline V gene lookup returns CDR1 SGHNT and CDR2 YENEEA. The DNA for the CDR3 is TGTGCCAGCAGCAAGGACAGGGGGAACACTGAAGCTTTCTTT. This codes for CASSKDRGNTEAFF.

The CDR3 bases are TGTGCCAGCGGGGGAGGAGTAGCGGGGGCTACCTACGAGCAGTACTTC. Its protein is CASGGGVAGATYEQYF. The rearrangement joins TRBV9 to TRBJ2-7, with 9 nucleotides matching TRBD2. Looked up from germline, CDR1 is SGDLS and CDR2 is YYNGEE. The V and J ends lost 7 bases and 2 bases, in that order; junction bases with no gene match: 13. This CDR3 has 16 residues.

By share, this clone ranks as medium-sized. The chain combines TRBV30 with TRBJ2-7, with D maybe TRBD1 (5 bases). Deletions cut 5 bases from V and 0 bases from J, with 14 bases between. The CDR3 has 14 residues. The germline V gene has CDR1 GTSNPN and CDR2 SVGIG (reference sequence). CDR3 in DNA: TGTGCCTGGGAGCCACGACAGAGCTCCTACGAGCAGTACTTC. Translation gives CAWEPRQSSYEQYF. The full variable domain, rest sourced from reference TRBV30 and TRBJ2-7, is SQTIHQWPATLVQPVGSPLSLECTVEGTSNPNLYWYRQAAGRGLQLLFYSVGIGQISSEVPQNLSASRPQDRQFILSSKKLLLSDSGFYLCAWEPRQSSYEQYFGPGTRLTVT.

V gene TRBV12-3 or TRBV12-4 combines with J gene TRBJ1-4, with a possible D match to TRBD1 (6 bases). Trimming removed 8 bases at V and 8 bases at J, with 12 bases between. CDR3 length: 12 residues. The CDR3 reads CASGRGLEKLFF. The CDR3 DNA is TGTGCCAGCGGCAGGGGTTTAGAAAAACTGTTTTTT.

The gene calls are TRBV7-9 and TRBJ2-3; D remains ambiguous. Trimming left V 5 bases short and J 4 bases short, with 13 bases between. Per germline, CDR1 SEHNR and CDR2 FQNEAQ (reference sequence). The CDR3 covers 14 residues. The CDR3, as DNA: TGTGCCAGCAGCCGTGGCTCGGACCCAGATACGCAGTATTTT. It encodes CASSRGSDPDTQYF.

The chain uses TRBV10-3 and TRBJ2-5; D gene ambiguous. The length of the CDR3 is 12 residues. Deletions cut 4 bases from V and 4 bases from J, with 7 bases between. Germline lookup yields CDR1 ENHRY and CDR2 SYGVKD. The CDR3 sequence is CAISVSGETQYF. The CDR3 nucleotides are TGTGCCATCAGTGTCTCGGGAGAGACCCAGTACTTC.

The chain employs TRBV5-6 and TRBJ2-3; no firm D call. The V gene lost 4 bases and the J gene lost 5 bases, with 14 bases spanning the gap. The CDR3 is 14 residues long. CDR1 and CDR2 from the germline V gene are SGHDT and YYEEEE. CDR3 protein: CASSLSSPRDTQYF. For the CDR3, the DNA is TGTGCCAGCAGCCTAAGTAGTCCCCGAGATACGCAGTATTTT.

This rearrangement joins TRBV19 to TRBJ2-7, with 10 bases aligning to TRBD1. The length of the CDR3 is 15 residues. Germline V lookup: CDR1 LNHDA, CDR2 SQIVND (reference sequence). Germline trimming cut 4 bases from V and 6 bases from J; bases unmatched to any gene: 9. The CDR3 DNA is TGTGCCAGTAGTACCTTCCCGGGACAGGGGCCCGAGCAGTACTTC. It is translated as CASSTFPGQGPEQYF.